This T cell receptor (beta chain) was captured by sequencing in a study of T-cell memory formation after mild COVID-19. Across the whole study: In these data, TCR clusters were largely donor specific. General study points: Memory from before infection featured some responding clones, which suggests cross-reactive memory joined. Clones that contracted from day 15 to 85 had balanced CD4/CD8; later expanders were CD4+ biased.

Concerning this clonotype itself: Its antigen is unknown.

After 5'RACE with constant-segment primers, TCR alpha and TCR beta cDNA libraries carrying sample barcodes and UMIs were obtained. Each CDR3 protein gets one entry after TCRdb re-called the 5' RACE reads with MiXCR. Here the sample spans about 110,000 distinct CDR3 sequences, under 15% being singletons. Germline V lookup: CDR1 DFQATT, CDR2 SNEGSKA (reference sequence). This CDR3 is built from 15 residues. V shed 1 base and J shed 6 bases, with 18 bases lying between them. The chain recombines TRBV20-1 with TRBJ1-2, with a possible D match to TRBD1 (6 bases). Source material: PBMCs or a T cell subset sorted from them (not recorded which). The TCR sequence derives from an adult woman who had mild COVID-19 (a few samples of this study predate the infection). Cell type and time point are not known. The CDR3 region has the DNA TGCAGTGCTAGAGCCCTGGGGGGCGCAGGGGATGGCTACACCTTC. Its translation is CSARALGGAGDGYTF.